The 2 T cell receptor beta chains in this list originate from one sample, sequenced in a study of CD8+ T cells in alopecia areata. RNA was isolated and reverse transcribed to cDNA, the sequencing template. Sequencing was performed with immunoSEQ multiplex PCR; in TCRdb, only in-frame clones are kept and a portion is missing. The sample carries about 120,000 clones, approximately 51% recorded once. Treatment of the sample: oral pan-JAK inhibitor, 5-10 mg twice daily. The material was CD4+ T cells sorted from blood, obtained at week 24, from a patient treated with tofacitinib. These receptors all come from a human donor with alopecia areata.

V gene TRBV9 combines with J gene TRBJ2-5, with D perhaps matching TRBD1 (6 bases). Trimming removed 5 bases at V and 5 bases at J, with 16 bases between. This CDR3 comprises 14 residues. CDR1 and CDR2 from the germline V gene are SGDLS and YYNGEE. The CDR3 DNA is TGTGCCAGCAGTTCAGGGGCGGATTCGGAGACCCAGTACTTC. Translating gives CASSSGADSETQYF.

Remarks on this clone: In the same sample, other DNA sequences code for this CDR3. The chain employs TRBV2 and TRBJ1-5; 10 bases fit TRBD1. V lost 4 bases and J lost 4; bases outside the gene matches: 1. The CDR3 runs 14 residues. Germline assignment: CDR1 SNHLY and CDR2 FYNNEI. CDR3 bases: TGTGCCAGCAGTGGGACAGGGGGGAATCAGCCCCAGCATTTT. Its translation: CASSGTGGNQPQHF.